The 32 T cell receptor beta chains in this list originate from one sample, sequenced in a study of T-cell memory formation after mild COVID-19 (TCRdb year 2021). Receptors were amplified or captured by 5' RACE. The sample was run on an Illumina NovaSeq 6000. Starting from the raw public reads, TCRdb applied fastp trimming at Q25, assembled clones with MiXCR and retained in-frame beta chains. Each entry merges the rows of one CDR3 protein and shows their most common DNA and genes. Counted in this sample were some 130,000 distinct CDR3 sequences; under 30% of them appeared once. The leading ten clones occupy roughly a quarter of the sample. Specimen: PBMCs or a T cell subset sorted from them (not recorded which). Receptors were obtained from an adult woman who had mild COVID-19 (a few samples of this study predate the infection). The sample titles of this study are shuffled in the database, so cell type and time point are left out; the donor was told from shared clones.

This clonotype was observed a few times. This CDR3 reads CASSPIADTQYF. CDR3 coding DNA: TGTGCCAGCAGTCCTATTGCAGATACGCAGTATTTT. V gene TRBV6-6 combines with J gene TRBJ2-3, with D uncertain. The CDR3 runs to 12 residues. Trimming stripped 5 bases from V and 4 bases from J, with 7 bases between. Germline V CDR1 and CDR2: MNHNY, SVGAGI (reference sequence).

This clonotype was seen a few times. The chain links TRBV7-2 to TRBJ2-1; tentatively, D is TRBD2 (6 bases). The CDR3 sequence is 14 residues long. The V end lost 2 bases, the J end lost 6 bases, and 11 bases lay between the germline ends. CDR1 SGHTA and CDR2 FQGNSA come from the germline V gene. This chain's CDR3 is CASSLKLAFNEQFF. CDR3 bases: TGTGCCAGCAGCTTAAAACTAGCCTTCAATGAGCAGTTCTTC.

The rearrangement uses TRBV7-9 and TRBJ2-7, with D possibly TRBD1 on 5 matching bases. V lost 5 bases and J lost 4, with 18 bases in between. Germline V gene data show CDR1 as SEHNR and CDR2 as FQNEAQ (reference sequence). The CDR3 contains 15 residues. The CDR3 sequence is CASSGTTDRPYEQYF. DNA of the CDR3: TGTGCCAGCAGCGGCACCACCGACAGACCGTACGAGCAGTACTTC.

The chain combines TRBV7-3 with TRBJ2-2, with D possibly called TRBD1 or TRBD2 (5 bases each). Trimming left V 5 bases short and J 2 bases short, with 15 bases between. The germline V gene encodes CDR1 SGHTA and CDR2 FQGTGA. This CDR3 region has 16 residues. The CDR3 loop is CASSREGLINTGELFF. The CDR3 nucleotides are TGTGCCAGCAGCCGCGAGGGGCTAATAAACACCGGGGAGCTGTTTTTT.

This clonotype has only a few counts. The chain is built from TRBV7-9 and TRBJ2-7, with D possibly TRBD2 on 5 matching bases. The germline V and J ends were trimmed by 1 base and 3 bases, with 19 bases remaining between them. CDR3 length: 17 amino acids. Germline V CDR1 and CDR2: SEHNR, FQNEAQ (reference sequence). Written as DNA, the CDR3 is TGTGCCAGCAGCTTAGTACCAGGAGGTTCGTTTCTCTACGAGCAGTACTTC. It translates to CASSLVPGGSFLYEQYF. The variable domain in full, completed from reference TRBV7-9 and TRBJ2-7, reads DTGVSQNPRHKITKRGQNVTFRCDPISEHNRLYWYRQTLGQGPEFLTYFQNEAQLEKSRLLSDRFSAERPKGSFSTLEIQRTEQGDSAMYLCASSLVPGGSFLYEQYFGPGTRLTVT.

This clonotype was observed a few times. The chain carries TRBV24-1 and TRBJ2-2; 8 positions match TRBD1. The germline V gene has CDR1 KGHDR and CDR2 SFDVKD. The trim removed 7 bases at V and 0 bases at J, leaving 0 bases unmatched. The CDR3 extends over 14 amino acids. The CDR3 reads CATRGQANTGELFF. The CDR3 DNA sequence: TGTGCCACCAGGGGACAGGCGAACACCGGGGAGCTGTTTTTT.

The chain joins TRBV13 to TRBJ2-3; TRBD2 matches at 12 bases. The CDR3 has 16 amino acids. The germline CDR1 and CDR2 sequences are PRHDT and FYEKMQ (reference sequence). The V segment lost 3 bases and the J segment 1 base; nucleotides outside the gene matches: 2. The CDR3 sequence: CASSFTSGGRTDTQYF. CDR3 sequence (DNA): TGTGCCAGCAGCTTCACTAGCGGGGGGCGCACAGATACGCAGTATTTT.

This clonotype has just a few counts. The V call is TRBV5-1, the J call TRBJ2-3; TRBD2 aligns across 9 bases. Germline lookup yields CDR1 SGHRS and CDR2 YFSETQ. The CDR3 loop spans 18 amino acids. Germline trimming cut 4 bases from V and 4 bases from J; bases unmatched to any gene: 16. In nucleotides, the CDR3 is TGCGCCAGCAGCCTTGGGTCGCTAGCGGGGCGAGGCGCAGATACGCAGTATTTT. Protein: CASSLGSLAGRGADTQYF.

The chain carries TRBV7-2 and TRBJ2-7; tentatively, D is TRBD2 (5 bases). Germline V gene lookup returns CDR1 SGHTA and CDR2 FQGNSA. The CDR3 consists of 13 residues. With 6 bases removed from V and 6 bases from J, the gap between germline ends came to 15 bases. DNA of the CDR3: TGTGCCAGCAGGCAACTAAGAGGGTTCGAGCAGTACTTC. Protein: CASRQLRGFEQYF.

In this sample, this clonotype turned up a few times. V usage is TRBV6-2 or TRBV6-3 and J usage is TRBJ2-1; TRBD2 is a possible D gene (5 bases). Germline CDR1 and CDR2: MNHEY and SVGEGT. The CDR3 extends over 17 amino acids. V was pared by 4 bases and J by 0 bases, with 16 bases between. Here the CDR3 DNA reads TGTGCCAGCAGTTTCCCTACAGCGGCCAACTCCTACAATGAGCAGTTCTTC. This encodes CASSFPTAANSYNEQFF.

This clonotype was observed at least ten times. This chain joins TRBV6-1 and TRBJ2-5, with D perhaps matching TRBD2 (5 bases). This CDR3 spans 14 amino acids. The V end was cut by 4 bases, the J end by 2 bases, with 11 bases between. The germline V gene has CDR1 MNHNS and CDR2 SASEGT. CDR3: CASSASTGQETQYF. The CDR3 DNA is TGTGCCAGCAGTGCCTCGACGGGACAAGAGACCCAGTACTTC.

This clonotype has more than one count but fewer than ten. V and J are TRBV20-1 and TRBJ2-7, with D perhaps matching TRBD1 (6 bases). Trimming removed 1 base at V and 0 bases at J, with 13 bases between. The germline gives CDR1 DFQATT, CDR2 SNEGSKA (reference sequence). The CDR3 sequence is 15 residues long. In DNA, the CDR3 is TGCAGTGCTAGAGTGAAGGGGGAAAGCTCCTACGAGCAGTACTTC. It translates to CSARVKGESSYEQYF.

There are many counts of this clonotype. The rearrangement joins TRBV20-1 to TRBJ2-7, with D perhaps being TRBD1 or TRBD2 (6 bases each). The CDR3 covers 14 residues. Trimming pared 2 bases from V and 3 bases from J, leaving 14 bases between. Germline values: CDR1 DFQATT, CDR2 SNEGSKA (reference sequence). The CDR3 nucleotides read TGCAGTGCTAGAAGTCAAGAGGGGGGCTACGAGCAGTACTTC. Amino acids: CSARSQEGGYEQYF.

The chain employs TRBV30 and TRBJ2-2, with D uncertain. The V end lost 6 bases, the J end lost 6 bases, and 5 bases lay between the germline ends. Germline V lookup: CDR1 GTSNPN, CDR2 SVGIG (reference sequence). The CDR3 spans 10 residues. The CDR3 bases are TGTGCCTGCGAATCCGGGGAGCTGTTTTTT. It codes for CACESGELFF. The full variable domain, rest sourced from reference TRBV30 and TRBJ2-2, is SQTIHQWPATLVQPVGSPLSLECTVEGTSNPNLYWYRQAAGRGLQLLFYSVGIGQISSEVPQNLSASRPQDRQFILSSKKLLLSDSGFYLCACESGELFFGEGSRLTVL.

This clonotype was counted between two and nine times. J is TRBJ1-5 and V is TRBV7-9, with a possible D match to TRBD1 (5 bases). Trimming took 5 bases from V and 0 from J, leaving 11 bases between them. The CDR3 contains 15 residues. Germline assignment: CDR1 SEHNR and CDR2 FQNEAQ (reference sequence). CDR3 protein: CASSGGGFSNQPQHF. The CDR3 DNA sequence: TGTGCCAGCAGCGGGGGGGGTTTTAGCAATCAGCCCCAGCATTTT. The full variable domain, completed using reference TRBV7-9 and TRBJ1-5, is DTGVSQNPRHKITKRGQNVTFRCDPISEHNRLYWYRQTLGQGPEFLTYFQNEAQLEKSRLLSDRFSAERPKGSFSTLEIQRTEQGDSAMYLCASSGGGFSNQPQHFGDGTRLSIL.

This clonotype has a handful of counts. The chain links TRBV6-5 to TRBJ2-5; no firm D call. From germline, CDR1 is MNHEY and CDR2 SVGAGI. V dropped 6 bases and J dropped 1 base, with 15 bases sitting between them. The CDR3 runs 15 residues. CDR3 residues: CASSHGLRLQETQYF. The CDR3 region has the DNA TGTGCCAGCAGCCACGGGTTACGGCTCCAAGAGACCCAGTACTTC.

This clonotype showed up many times. This chain uses TRBV19 with TRBJ1-1, with a tentative D call TRBD1 (5 bases). The length of the CDR3 is 14 residues. CDR1 and CDR2 (germline): LNHDA, SQIVND (reference sequence). V was trimmed by 5 bases and J by 5 bases, leaving 15 bases between them. In DNA form, the CDR3 reads TGTGCCAGTAGTCCATGGCTGGGGGGGACTGAAGCTTTCTTT. Translation: CASSPWLGGTEAFF.

In this sample, this clonotype turned up a few times. This sequence joins TRBV7-9 and TRBJ2-1; TRBD2 matches at 9 bases. This CDR3 region has 12 residues. Germline-derived CDR1 and CDR2 are SEHNR and FQNEAQ (reference sequence). The ends lost 5 bases at V and 12 bases at J; junction bases unmatched: 5. CDR3 in DNA: TGTGCCAGCAGCCACCAGCGGGAGGTGCAGTTCTTC. Translating gives CASSHQREVQFF.

The V gene is TRBV7-6, the J gene TRBJ2-6; D assignment may be TRBD1 or TRBD2 (5 bases each). V was trimmed by 5 bases and J by 4 bases, leaving 15 bases between them. CDR1 SGHVS and CDR2 FNYEAQ come from the germline V gene. This CDR3 is built from 16 residues. CDR3 region: CASSPRDGLGANVLTF. As DNA, the CDR3 is TGTGCCAGCAGCCCTCGGGACGGCCTCGGGGCCAACGTCCTGACTTTC.

This chain links TRBV29-1 with TRBJ2-7; 9 bases line up with TRBD2. The trim removed 7 bases at V and 4 bases at J, leaving 5 bases unmatched. CDR3 size: 12 residues. The germline V gene encodes CDR1 SQVTM and CDR2 ANQGSEA. DNA for the CDR3: TGCAGCGCAAGGACTAGCGCTTACGAGCAGTACTTC. It is translated as CSARTSAYEQYF.

The chain combines TRBV2 with TRBJ2-1; D possibly corresponds to TRBD1 (7 bases). Germline V lookup: CDR1 SNHLY, CDR2 FYNNEI. Deletions cut 11 bases from V and 6 bases from J, with 17 bases between. The CDR3 extends over 13 amino acids. CDR3 region: CAPGGLEGNEQFF. CDR3 nucleotide sequence: TGTGCCCCAGGGGGGCTAGAGGGCAATGAGCAGTTCTTC.

This clonotype was seen only a few times. The CDR3 spells CASSPLAAGAYGYTF. The DNA for the CDR3 is TGTGCCAGCAGTCCCTTAGCGGCCGGGGCGTATGGCTACACCTTC. This rearrangement joins TRBV12-3 or TRBV12-4 to TRBJ1-2; tentatively, D is TRBD1 (5 bases). The CDR3 length is 15 residues. With 5 bases removed from V and 5 bases from J, the gap between germline ends came to 18 bases.

The chain couples TRBV2 to TRBJ1-2, with D unclear. Germline V gene data show CDR1 as SNHLY and CDR2 as FYNNEI. V dropped 6 bases and J dropped 1 base, with 9 bases sitting between them. CDR3 length: 13 residues. CDR3 amino acids: CASRDSSNYGYTF. In DNA, the CDR3 is TGTGCCAGCAGGGATTCCAGTAACTATGGCTACACCTTC.

This clonotype was found a few times. The CDR3 reads CASNEVTGELFF. In nucleotides, the CDR3 is TGTGCCAGCAACGAAGTTACCGGGGAGCTGTTTTTT. The chain recombines TRBV25-1 with TRBJ2-2, with D hard to call. Germline CDR1 is MGHDK and CDR2 is SYGVNS. Trimming stripped 7 bases from V and 5 bases from J, with 8 bases between. CDR3 length: 12 residues.

This clonotype was counted between two and nine times. This rearrangement joins TRBV27 to TRBJ2-7, with D unclear. This CDR3 region has 15 residues. CDR1 is MNHEY and CDR2 is SMNVEV in the germline V gene (reference sequence). V lost 3 bases and J 3 bases, leaving 15 bases between the germline ends. The CDR3 region is CASSLAGSPVYEQYF. The CDR3, as DNA: TGTGCCAGCAGTTTGGCCGGGTCCCCCGTCTACGAGCAGTACTTC.

The chain employs TRBV20-1 and TRBJ2-1; 12 bases match TRBD2. The junction had 0 bases not matched to a gene; V was cut back by 1 base and J by 2 bases. CDR3 length equals 15 residues. From germline, CDR1 is DFQATT and CDR2 SNEGSKA (reference sequence). CDR3 sequence reads: CSARGLAGAYNEQFF. Here the CDR3 DNA reads TGCAGTGCTAGAGGACTAGCGGGGGCCTACAATGAGCAGTTCTTC.

This chain links TRBV30 with TRBJ2-7; a weak D match, TRBD2 (5 bases). The CDR3 is 13 amino acids. Trimming left V 8 bases short and J 0 bases short, with 14 bases between. The V gene's germline CDR1 is GTSNPN and CDR2 SVGIG (reference sequence). The CDR3 DNA reads TGTGCCCTGTTCAGCGGAGGCTCCTACGAGCAGTACTTC. Its translation: CALFSGGSYEQYF.

This chain's CDR3 is CASSYPAAAYGYTF. The CDR3 DNA sequence: TGTGCCAGCAGCTATCCAGCGGCGGCCTATGGCTACACCTTC. This rearrangement joins TRBV7-9 to TRBJ1-2; D remains unclear. This CDR3 comprises 14 residues. Trimming shortened V by 4 bases and J by 4 bases, and 13 bases separated the two germline ends. The germline gives CDR1 SEHNR, CDR2 FQNEAQ (reference sequence).

There are a few counts of this clonotype. The chain combines TRBV5-1 with TRBJ1-1, with D perhaps TRBD1 (6 bases). The V and J ends lost 4 bases and 0 bases respectively, with 16 bases between them. Germline CDR1 reads SGHRS; CDR2 reads YFSETQ. This CDR3 spans 16 amino acids. The CDR3 spells CASSPTGVNMNTEAFF. The CDR3 DNA follows: TGCGCCAGCAGCCCGACAGGCGTTAACATGAACACTGAAGCTTTCTTT.

This clonotype was found many times. The genes are TRBV5-5 and TRBJ2-1, with 15 bases identical to TRBD2. V was clipped by 10 bases and J by 0 bases; unmatched bases: 11. This CDR3 contains 18 residues. The germline CDR1 and CDR2 sequences are SGHKS and YYEKEE (reference sequence). CDR3 loop: CASSGLAGGVSSYNEQFF. CDR3 DNA: TGTGCCTCCTCGGGACTAGCGGGAGGCGTAAGCTCCTACAATGAGCAGTTCTTC.

By sample fraction, this clonotype is medium-sized (0.01 to 0.1%). This chain links TRBV5-1 with TRBJ2-7, with unresolved D. The germline CDR1 and CDR2 sequences are SGHRS and YFSETQ. The CDR3 runs to 11 residues. V was pared by 0 bases and J by 3 bases, with 1 base between. For the CDR3, the DNA is TGCGCCAGCAGCTTGGGCTACGAGCAGTACTTC. Translated, it gives CASSLGYEQYF.

The genes are TRBV7-3 and TRBJ2-1; D ambiguous. The CDR3 runs 14 residues. The V gene lost 1 base and the J gene lost 2 bases, with 6 bases spanning the gap. CDR1 SGHTA and CDR2 FQGTGA come from the germline V gene. CDR3 loop: CASSLSAAYNEQFF. Here the CDR3 DNA reads TGTGCCAGCAGCTTAAGTGCCGCCTACAATGAGCAGTTCTTC.